The 27 T cell receptor beta chains below all came from one sample that was sequenced in a study of Ad26.COV2.S vaccination and SARS-CoV-2 variants. The data were produced by immunoSEQ multiplex PCR, yet TCRdb's version contains in-frame clones alone and is incomplete. The sample includes 300,000 to 400,000 clones, about nine tenths seen only once; the top ten take over 5%. As for treatment: roughly 20 received Ad26.COV2.S at low or high dose, single or two shots; several received placebo; per-sample allocation not given. Sampling occurred on day 63 after the first vaccine or placebo injection. The input for sequencing was peripheral blood, taken in a trial of Ad26.COV2.S vaccine versus placebo. The receptor source for this set is a person aged 18-60 years who received the Ad26.COV2.S COVID-19 vaccine or a placebo.

This chain connects TRBV12-5 to TRBJ1-1; D unclear. The CDR3 extends over 12 amino acids. The germline CDR1 and CDR2 sequences are LGHNT and FRNRAP. With 1 base removed from V and 6 bases from J, the gap between germline ends came to 6 bases. The CDR3: CASGLEAAEAFF. The CDR3 region has the DNA TGTGCTAGTGGTTTGGAAGCGGCTGAAGCTTTCTTT.

The chain employs TRBV7-8 and TRBJ2-2, with TRBD1 as a possible D gene (6 bases). The CDR3 length is 17 residues. CDR1 SGHVS and CDR2 FQNEAQ come from the germline V gene. Trimming removed 3 bases at V and 6 bases at J, with 20 bases between. The CDR3 DNA is TGTGCCAGCAGCTTGAGGACAGCAGTACTCTCCCCCGGGGAGCTGTTTTTT. Its translation: CASSLRTAVLSPGELFF.

The chain employs TRBV18 and TRBJ2-3; D uncertain. CDR1 KGHSH and CDR2 LQKENI come from the germline V gene. The CDR3 has 12 residues. V gave up 3 bases and J gave up 10 bases, with 11 bases separating them. The CDR3 here is CASSPAVGPQYF. Here the CDR3 DNA reads TGTGCCAGCTCACCTGCGGTAGGGCCGCAGTATTTT.

The rearrangement joins TRBV5-6 to TRBJ2-2, with 8 bases that match TRBD2. V lost 2 bases and J lost 7; bases outside the gene matches: 10. The CDR3 consists of 16 residues. Germline CDR1 is SGHDT and CDR2 is YYEEEE. The chain's CDR3 is CASSFGTGGRDGELFF. The CDR3 DNA sequence: TGTGCCAGCAGCTTTGGCACGGGGGGGCGCGACGGGGAGCTGTTTTTT.

The chain is built from TRBV10-1 and TRBJ2-5, with a possible D match to TRBD2 (6 bases). In germline, CDR1 is WNHNN, CDR2 SYGVQD (reference sequence). This CDR3 region has 16 residues. The germline V and J ends were trimmed by 2 bases and 2 bases, with 15 bases remaining between them. As DNA, the CDR3 is TGCGCCAGCAGTGAGAAGGAGGGAGAGGATCAAGAGACCCAGTACTTC. Its translation is CASSEKEGEDQETQYF.

The gene calls are TRBV3-1 (or the pseudogene TRBV3-2) and TRBJ1-1; unclear D gene. The CDR3 length is 14 residues. Trimming left V 3 bases short and J 4 bases short, with 12 bases between. The germline V gene has CDR1 LGHDT and CDR2 YNNKEL (reference sequence). The CDR3 coding sequence is TGTGCCAGCAGCCACCAGAGTTGGCCCACTGAAGCTTTCTTT. This gives the protein CASSHQSWPTEAFF.

The chain has TRBV10-3 and TRBJ1-2; the match to TRBD1 covers 7 bases. The J segment lost 4 bases and the V segment lost 6 bases, leaving 11 bases of the junction unmatched. CDR3 length: 15 amino acids. Germline loops: CDR1 ENHRY, CDR2 SYGVKD. The CDR3 loop is CAISSRGSGGYGYTF. CDR3 DNA sequence: TGTGCCATCAGCTCTAGAGGATCAGGGGGCTATGGCTACACCTTC.

In its sample, this clone was seen once. The chain is built from TRBV3-1 (or the pseudogene TRBV3-2) and TRBJ1-1, with D perhaps matching TRBD1 (5 bases). Trimming removed 4 bases from V and 6 bases from J, with 12 bases in between. The CDR3 totals 13 residues. Looked up from germline, CDR1 is LGHDT and CDR2 is YNNKEL (reference sequence). CDR3 amino acids: CASSPGGVAEAFF. Written as DNA, the CDR3 is TGTGCCAGCAGCCCCGGGGGTGTGGCTGAAGCTTTCTTT.

The rearrangement uses TRBV5-4 and TRBJ2-1, with 11 nucleotides matching TRBD2. Trimming cost V 2 bases and J 6 bases; bases outside gene matches: 1. The CDR3 is 14 residues long. CDR1 is SGHNT, CDR2 YYREEE, per germline (reference sequence). DNA for the CDR3: TGTGCCAGCAGCTTTAGCGGGGGGGCCAATGAGCAGTTCTTC. It yields the protein CASSFSGGANEQFF.

This clone was picked up a small number of times. This chain connects TRBV4-2 to TRBJ1-2; D is undetermined. The CDR3 extends over 16 amino acids. Germline V gene lookup returns CDR1 LGHNA and CDR2 YNFKEQ. Deletions cut 0 bases from V and 2 bases from J, with 13 bases between. DNA for the CDR3: TGTGCCAGCAGCCAAGAGGAGTCCCTGGGGAACTATGGCTACACCTTC. Its protein is CASSQEESLGNYGYTF.

CDR3 loop: CASSQGLAYLSYGYTF. The CDR3 nucleotides read TGTGCCAGCAGCCAAGGACTGGCATATCTATCCTATGGCTACACCTTC. The chain combines TRBV3-1 (or the pseudogene TRBV3-2) with TRBJ1-2; D gene unclear. V lost 1 base, J lost 4 bases, and 16 bases lay in between. Germline CDR1 and CDR2: LGHDT and YNNKEL (reference sequence). The CDR3 is 16 amino acids.

This clone was picked up one time. This rearrangement joins TRBV3-1 (or the pseudogene TRBV3-2) to TRBJ2-4, with 8 nucleotides matching TRBD1. Trimming cost V 1 base and J 6 bases; bases outside gene matches: 8. The CDR3 is 16 residues long. Germline V CDR1 and CDR2: LGHDT, YNNKEL (reference sequence). The CDR3 region is CASSQGPTGGGNIQYF. DNA of the CDR3: TGTGCCAGCAGCCAAGGCCCTACAGGGGGAGGAAACATTCAGTACTTC.

The chain carries TRBV6-2 or TRBV6-3 and TRBJ2-7; 9 bases are a match to TRBD2. V lost 2 bases, J lost 3 bases, and 2 bases stayed unmatched. Germline values: CDR1 MNHEY, CDR2 SVGEGT. CDR3 length equals 14 residues. The CDR3 here is CASSYSSGSYEQYV. CDR3 DNA sequence: TGTGCCAGCAGTTACAGTAGCGGGAGCTACGAGCAGTACGTC.

CDR3 loop: CASSPGTGDGYTF. In DNA, the CDR3 is TGCGCCAGCAGCCCCGGGACAGGGGATGGCTACACCTTC. The rearrangement uses TRBV5-1 and TRBJ1-2, with 10 bases aligning to TRBD1. Germline CDR1 SGHRS, CDR2 YFSETQ. This CDR3 has 13 residues. V lost 4 bases to trimming and J lost 6 bases; unmatched junction nucleotides: 3.

The chain couples TRBV4-3 to TRBJ2-5, with 9 bases aligning to TRBD2. V was clipped by 0 bases and J by 5 bases; unmatched bases: 7. The germline V gene encodes CDR1 LGHNA and CDR2 YSLEER. CDR3 length equals 16 residues. DNA for the CDR3: TGCGCCAGCAGCCAAGATTCGTCTAGCGGGATGGAGACCCAGTACTTC. Residues: CASSQDSSSGMETQYF.

The chain recombines TRBV24-1 with TRBJ2-2, with a weak D call TRBD2 (6 bases). CDR1 and CDR2 (germline): KGHDR, SFDVKD. The CDR3 loop spans 14 amino acids. V dropped 7 bases and J dropped 6 bases, with 14 bases sitting between them. The CDR3 reads CATSGTPESGELFF. The CDR3 DNA reads TGTGCCACCAGCGGGACTCCCGAGTCCGGGGAGCTGTTTTTT.

In its sample, this clone was seen a few times. This sequence joins TRBV7-2 and TRBJ1-2, with a tentative D call TRBD1 (6 bases). Deletions cut 5 bases from V and 2 bases from J, with 15 bases between. This CDR3 is built from 15 residues. Looked up from germline, CDR1 is SGHTA and CDR2 is FQGNSA. The CDR3 spells CASSPGQYVNYGYTF. CDR3 nucleotides: TGTGCCAGCAGCCCCGGACAGTACGTCAACTATGGCTACACCTTC.

This clone was found a few times. V usage is TRBV29-1 and J usage is TRBJ2-3; D gene ambiguous. The CDR3 sequence is 16 residues long. Trimming removed 4 bases at V and 0 bases at J, with 17 bases between. Per the germline V gene, CDR1 is SQVTM and CDR2 is ANQGSEA. CDR3 amino acids: CSVVSDRLLSTDTQYF. CDR3 nucleotides: TGCAGCGTTGTTTCGGACCGACTTCTAAGCACAGATACGCAGTATTTT.

The CDR3 protein is CASSLVGTGLFYEQYV. CDR3 coding DNA: TGTGCCAGCAGCTTGGTTGGTACGGGTCTCTTCTACGAGCAGTACGTC. This sequence joins TRBV5-6 and TRBJ2-7; D gene unclear. This CDR3 is 16 amino acids long. Trimming cost V 0 bases and J 3 bases, with 16 bases left between them. CDR1 and CDR2 from the germline V gene are SGHDT and YYEEEE.

In its sample, this clone was seen many times. This chain joins TRBV6-5 and TRBJ1-1, with D unresolved. CDR3 size: 14 residues. V was trimmed by 6 bases and J by 0 bases, leaving 11 bases between them. Germline CDR1 MNHEY, CDR2 SVGAGI. CDR3 coding DNA: TGTGCCAGCAGCCCAACCCATATGAACACTGAAGCTTTCTTT. Amino acid sequence: CASSPTHMNTEAFF.

This clone was seen just once. The V and J genes are TRBV4-1 and TRBJ2-7; TRBD2 aligns across 7 bases. The CDR3 length is 16 residues. Per the germline V gene, CDR1 is MGHRA and CDR2 is YSYEKL. J lost 3 bases, V lost 0 bases, and 8 bases had no gene match. DNA of the CDR3: TGCGCCAGCAGCCAAGATGTAGGCGGGAGAGGCTACGAGCAGTACGTC. Encoded protein: CASSQDVGGRGYEQYV.

The gene calls are TRBV18 and TRBJ1-3; perhaps TRBD1 as D (6 bases). CDR1 is KGHSH, CDR2 LQKENI, per germline. The CDR3 has 15 residues. V lost 4 bases, J lost 0 bases, and 10 bases lay in between. The CDR3 nucleotides are TGTGCCAGCTCACGACAGGAGAACTCTGGAAACACCATATATTTT. Translation gives CASSRQENSGNTIYF. The full variable domain, completed using reference TRBV18 and TRBJ1-3, is NAGVMQNPRHLVRRRGQEARLRCSPMKGHSHVYWYRQLPEEGLKFMVYLQKENIIDESGMPKERFSAEFPKEGPSILRIQQVVRGDSAAYFCASSRQENSGNTIYFGEGSWLTVV.

The CDR3, as DNA: TGTGCCAGCAGCTCAGCCCGACAGGGGAGGAGGGATAGCAATCAGCCCCAGCATTTT. Its protein is CASSSARQGRRDSNQPQHF. The chain links TRBV5-6 to TRBJ1-5, with 8 nucleotides matching TRBD1. The germline V gene encodes CDR1 SGHDT and CDR2 YYEEEE. The V segment lost 3 bases and the J segment 0 bases; nucleotides outside the gene matches: 14. The CDR3 spans 19 residues.

This chain joins TRBV6-5 and TRBJ2-5; D is possibly TRBD2 (5 bases). V was clipped by 3 bases and J by 1 base, with 9 bases between them. Germline CDR1 and CDR2: MNHEY and SVGAGI. The CDR3 covers 14 residues. The CDR3 DNA follows: TGTGCCAGCAGTTATCGAGGGATCCAAGAGACCCAGTACTTC. Encoded protein: CASSYRGIQETQYF.

This clone has more than one count but fewer than ten. V is TRBV28 and J is TRBJ1-1; TRBD1 might be the D (5 bases). This CDR3 contains 15 residues. Trimming removed 8 bases at V and 7 bases at J, with 23 bases between. Germline lookup yields CDR1 MDHEN and CDR2 SYDVKM. CDR3 sequence (DNA): TGTGCCAGCCTCCTGGAGGGGAGATCGCACGGTGAAGCTTTCTTT. Its protein is CASLLEGRSHGEAFF.

J is TRBJ1-1 and V is TRBV27, with D possibly TRBD1 on 5 matching bases. Trimming cost V 6 bases and J 1 base, with 9 bases left between them. The CDR3 has 13 amino acids. Germline lookup yields CDR1 MNHEY and CDR2 SMNVEV (reference sequence). The CDR3 region is CASSITGNTEAFF. The CDR3 DNA reads as TGTGCCAGCAGCATAACAGGGAACACTGAAGCTTTCTTT.

The sample holds a few counts of this clone. CDR3 sequence reads: CASSSNLKQGNTEAFF. Written as DNA, the CDR3 is TGTGCCAGCAGCTCCAACCTAAAACAGGGGAACACTGAAGCTTTCTTT. The J gene is TRBJ1-1, the V gene TRBV5-4; the D gene is possibly TRBD1 (6 bases). Germline CDR1 SGHNT, CDR2 YYREEE (reference sequence). This CDR3 spans 16 amino acids. V shed 3 bases and J shed 1 base, with 16 bases lying between them.